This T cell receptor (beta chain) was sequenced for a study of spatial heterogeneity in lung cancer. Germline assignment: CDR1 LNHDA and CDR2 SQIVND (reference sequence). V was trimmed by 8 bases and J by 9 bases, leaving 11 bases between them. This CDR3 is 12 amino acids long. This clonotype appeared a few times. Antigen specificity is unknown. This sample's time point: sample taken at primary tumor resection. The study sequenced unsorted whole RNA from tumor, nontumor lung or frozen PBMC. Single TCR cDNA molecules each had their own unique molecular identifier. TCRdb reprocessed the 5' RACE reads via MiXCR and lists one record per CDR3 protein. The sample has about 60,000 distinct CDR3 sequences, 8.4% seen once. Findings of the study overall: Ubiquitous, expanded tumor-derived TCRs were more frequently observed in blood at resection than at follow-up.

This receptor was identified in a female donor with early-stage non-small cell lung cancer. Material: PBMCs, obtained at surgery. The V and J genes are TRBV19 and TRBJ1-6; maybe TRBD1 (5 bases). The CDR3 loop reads CASQGLGSPLHF. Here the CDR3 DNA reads TGTGCCAGTCAGGGCTTAGGTTCACCCCTCCACTTT.